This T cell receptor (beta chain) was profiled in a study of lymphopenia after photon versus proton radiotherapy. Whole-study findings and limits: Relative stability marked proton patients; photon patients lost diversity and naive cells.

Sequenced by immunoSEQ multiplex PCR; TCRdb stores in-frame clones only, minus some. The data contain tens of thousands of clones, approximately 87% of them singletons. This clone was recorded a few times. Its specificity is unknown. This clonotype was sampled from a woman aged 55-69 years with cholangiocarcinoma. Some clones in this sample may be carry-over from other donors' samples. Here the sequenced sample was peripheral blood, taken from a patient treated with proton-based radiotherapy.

The CDR3 nucleotides are TGTGCCAGCAGCCAAGTGCCAGGGGGCTTGATCTCTGGAAACACCATATATTTT. Translating it yields CASSQVPGGLISGNTIYF. The gene calls are TRBV14 and TRBJ1-3; 8 positions match TRBD1. V was pared by 1 base and J by 0 bases, with 8 bases of the junction left unmatched. This CDR3 spans 18 amino acids. Germline values: CDR1 SGHDN, CDR2 FVKESK.